Following are 20 T cell receptor beta chains from one sample sequenced in a study of T cell changes during pregnancy in multiple sclerosis. TCRdb keeps only in-frame clones here, not all; method: immunoSEQ multiplex PCR. The repertoire includes 79,000 or so clones, about nine tenths of them detected once, and over 3% sits in the top ten. The sequences come from peripheral blood, collected before pregnancy. The receptors derive from a female donor with multiple sclerosis, enrolled in a pregnancy study.

In this sample, this clone turned up once. The chain links TRBV2 to TRBJ2-7, with 9 bases aligning to TRBD1. The CDR3 runs to 14 residues. Per germline, CDR1 SNHLY and CDR2 FYNNEI. V dropped 6 bases and J dropped 1; count of bases not matched to a gene: 4. The CDR3 here is CASRAGTGSYEQYF. CDR3 nucleotide sequence: TGTGCCAGCAGGGCCGGGACAGGGTCCTACGAGCAGTACTTC.

The V gene is TRBV2, the J gene TRBJ1-5; 8 bases line up with TRBD1. V trimming: 6 bases; J trimming: 4 bases; junction bases outside the gene matches: 11. Germline CDR1 and CDR2: SNHLY and FYNNEI. The length of the CDR3 is 16 residues. CDR3 in DNA: TGTGCCAGCAGACATAGGACAGGGCTAGAGAATCAGCCCCAGCATTTT. Amino acid sequence: CASRHRTGLENQPQHF.

The chain joins TRBV29-1 to TRBJ2-5; tentatively, D is TRBD2 (6 bases). The germline CDR1 and CDR2 sequences are SQVTM and ANQGSEA. The CDR3 runs to 13 residues. The V end was cut by 4 bases, the J end by 5 bases, with 14 bases between. CDR3 coding DNA: TGCAGCGTTGGCCGGAGGGTTGAGGAGACCCAGTACTTC. This codes for CSVGRRVEETQYF.

This chain uses TRBV9 with TRBJ1-1; 11 bases line up with TRBD1. In germline, CDR1 is SGDLS, CDR2 YYNGEE. CDR3 length: 14 residues. The V and J ends lost 3 bases and 11 bases, in that order; junction bases with no gene match: 9. CDR3 amino acids: CASSAGQGAFRAFF. DNA for the CDR3: TGTGCCAGCAGCGCAGGACAGGGGGCCTTTAGGGCTTTCTTT.

This clone was seen once. Here the CDR3 DNA reads TGTGCCAGCAGCCCTCTGGGGGGTTTCCTAGCGGGAGTGACAAATGAGCAGTTCTTC. Encoded protein: CASSPLGGFLAGVTNEQFF. J is TRBJ2-1 and V is TRBV5-8, with 10 positions matching TRBD2. The V gene end was trimmed by 4 bases and the J gene end by 7 bases; junction bases not matched to a gene: 20. This CDR3 spans 19 amino acids. Looked up from germline, CDR1 is SGHTS and CDR2 is YDEGEE.

This clone was detected once. The V call is TRBV27, the J call TRBJ1-2, with 11 bases that match TRBD1. Germline V CDR1 and CDR2: MNHEY, SMNVEV (reference sequence). This CDR3 spans 13 amino acids. V gave up 6 bases and J gave up 7 bases; unmatched junction bases: 4. The CDR3 region has the DNA TGTGCCAGCAGCTACGGGACAGGGGGTGGCTACACCTTC. Translation: CASSYGTGGGYTF.

The CDR3 reads CASSPTGVYEKLFF. CDR3 DNA sequence: TGTGCCAGCAGCCCGACAGGGGTTTATGAAAAACTGTTTTTT. The chain couples TRBV5-6 to TRBJ1-4; 8 bases align to TRBD1. The CDR3 is 14 amino acids. The V gene's germline CDR1 is SGHDT and CDR2 YYEEEE. V trimming: 4 bases; J trimming: 6 bases; junction bases outside the gene matches: 5.

The chain uses TRBV7-2 and TRBJ2-7; TRBD1 matches 8 bases. CDR1 is SGHTA, CDR2 FQGNSA, per germline. Trimming at V came to 3 bases and at J to 4 bases, leaving 11 bases not matched to a gene. The CDR3 contains 16 residues. The CDR3 sequence: CASSFHTGGREYEQYF. DNA for the CDR3: TGTGCCAGCAGCTTCCACACAGGGGGGCGAGAATACGAGCAGTACTTC.

This clone has only one observation. The chain recombines TRBV5-8 with TRBJ2-2; TRBD2 is a possible D gene (6 bases). The CDR3 has 14 residues. V gave up 6 bases and J gave up 5 bases, with 14 bases separating them. From germline, CDR1 is SGHTS and CDR2 YDEGEE. The CDR3 DNA reads TGTGCCAGCATAGGAGGGACGCCAACCGGGGAGCTGTTTTTT. This encodes CASIGGTPTGELFF.

This chain uses TRBV12-5 with TRBJ2-7; D is perhaps TRBD2 (5 bases). The V gene lost 2 bases and the J gene lost 6 bases, with 14 bases spanning the gap. The CDR3 runs 14 residues. Germline CDR1 is LGHNT and CDR2 is FRNRAP. The CDR3 sequence is CASGLKTTTAEQYF. The CDR3 DNA reads TGTGCTAGTGGTTTGAAGACTACTACGGCCGAGCAGTACTTC.

The CDR3 region has the DNA TGTGCCAGCCAGTGGGAGCTGAACACTGAAGCTTTCTTT. Translated: CASQWELNTEAFF. The chain links TRBV18 to TRBJ1-1, with unresolved D. The CDR3 is made up of 13 amino acids. Germline CDR1 and CDR2: KGHSH and LQKENI. Trimming removed 8 bases from V and 0 bases from J, with 10 bases in between.

The chain uses TRBV7-9 and TRBJ2-1, with 7 bases matching TRBD2. With V trimmed by 6 bases and J by 3 bases, 5 bases remained unmatched. There are 14 residues in the CDR3. Germline lookup yields CDR1 SEHNR and CDR2 FQNEAQ (reference sequence). The CDR3 DNA is TGTGCCAGCAGGCCTAGCGGACTCTACAATGAGCAGTTCTTC. Its protein product is CASRPSGLYNEQFF.

The CDR3 nucleotides are TGTGCCATCAGTGAGGGACTAGCGGGACGACCAAGCTCCTACGAGCAGTACTTC. Its protein is CAISEGLAGRPSSYEQYF. V and J are TRBV10-3 and TRBJ2-7; TRBD2 matches 12 bases. Trimming took 2 bases from V and 0 from J; bases not matched to a gene: 8. Germline V CDR1 and CDR2: ENHRY, SYGVKD. The CDR3 covers 18 residues.

This clone came up once. The chain has TRBV11-2 and TRBJ2-1, with TRBD1 matching over 7 bases. Germline V gene sequence: CDR1 SGHAT, CDR2 FQNNGV. V lost 5 bases to trimming and J lost 7 bases; unmatched junction nucleotides: 11. This CDR3 is 15 amino acids long. For the CDR3, the DNA is TGTGCCAGCAGCCCCATAAGGGGGCGCGATAATGAGCAGTTCTTC. This codes for CASSPIRGRDNEQFF.

The V call is TRBV18, the J call TRBJ2-4, with TRBD2 matching over 8 bases. Germline CDR1 and CDR2: KGHSH and LQKENI. The junction had 11 bases not matched to a gene; V was cut back by 6 bases and J by 7 bases. The CDR3 runs to 15 residues. This CDR3 reads CASSVGLAEDNIQYF. CDR3 DNA sequence: TGTGCCAGCTCGGTTGGACTAGCAGAGGATAACATTCAGTACTTC. Filled out from reference TRBV18 and TRBJ2-4, the complete variable domain reads NAGVMQNPRHLVRRRGQEARLRCSPMKGHSHVYWYRQLPEEGLKFMVYLQKENIIDESGMPKERFSAEFPKEGPSILRIQQVVRGDSAAYFCASSVGLAEDNIQYFGAGTRLSVL.

This sequence joins TRBV2 and TRBJ1-1; D not resolved. V was shortened by 10 bases and J by 3 bases, with 6 bases between the two germline ends. The CDR3 runs to 10 residues. Germline V gives CDR1 SNHLY, CDR2 FYNNEI. The chain's CDR3 is CATVDTEAFF. CDR3 DNA sequence: TGTGCCACCGTCGACACTGAAGCTTTCTTT. The whole variable domain, filled in from reference TRBV2 and TRBJ1-1, reads EPEVTQTPSHQVTQMGQEVILRCVPISNHLYFYWYRQILGQKVEFLVSFYNNEISEKSEIFDDQFSVERPDGSNFTLKIRSTKLEDSAMYFCATVDTEAFFGQGTRLTVV.

This clone turned up a few times. The chain carries TRBV27 and TRBJ1-3; 8 positions agree with TRBD1. V shed 5 bases and J 2 bases; nucleotides not matched to a gene: 5. Germline V gene sequence: CDR1 MNHEY, CDR2 SMNVEV (reference sequence). This CDR3 has 15 amino acids. CDR3 in amino acids: CASSRQGLAGNTIYF. The DNA for the CDR3 is TGTGCCAGCAGTAGACAGGGGTTAGCTGGAAACACCATATATTTT.

This chain links TRBV30 with TRBJ1-5; no clear D gene. CDR1 is GTSNPN and CDR2 is SVGIG in the germline V gene (reference sequence). V was cut by 7 bases and J by 0 bases, with 10 bases left in between. CDR3 length equals 13 residues. CDR3 sequence (DNA): TGTGCCTCAAGCCCAGGTAGCAATCAGCCCCAGCATTTT. Translated: CASSPGSNQPQHF.

The chain recombines TRBV6-6 with TRBJ1-5; a possible D gene is TRBD1 (6 bases). This CDR3 comprises 14 residues. Trimming pared 4 bases from V and 4 bases from J, leaving 11 bases between. Germline-derived CDR1 and CDR2 are MNHNY and SVGAGI (reference sequence). This CDR3 reads CASSSRGYNQPQHF. The CDR3, as DNA: TGTGCCAGCAGTTCCAGGGGCTATAATCAGCCCCAGCATTTT.

The rearrangement joins TRBV19 to TRBJ2-2; TRBD2 agrees at 8 bases. V gave up 3 bases and J gave up 1 base; unmatched junction bases: 7. This CDR3 has 17 residues. CDR1 and CDR2 (germline): LNHDA, SQIVND (reference sequence). The CDR3 region is CASSISASGQNTGELFF. The CDR3 DNA follows: TGTGCCAGTAGTATCTCGGCTAGCGGGCAGAACACCGGGGAGCTGTTTTTT.